This T cell receptor beta chain derives from a study of beta chain features in type 1 diabetes. Study-level information: In age, gender and cell yields, patients were similar to healthy donors.

Study-level points and caveats: Shortening that was moderate but significant affected the TCRB CDR3s of Type 1 diabetes patients in all four CD4+ subsets. Type 1 diabetes patients had fewer VDJ junction insertions and more deletions. TCRB repertoires of naive, central memory and Treg cells appeared more similar among patients than among healthy donors.

Note on this clone: Its antigen is unidentified.

Since all of the isolated RNA was reverse transcribed, expressed TCRB transcripts were what got sequenced. Sequencing used immunoSEQ multiplex PCR; TCRdb keeps in-frame clones, though not all of them. This sample has hundreds of thousands of clones, with 14% found just once. J gave up 4 bases and V 8 bases, and 9 bases lay outside the gene matches. The V gene's germline CDR1 is SNHLY and CDR2 FYNNEI. This CDR3 spans 15 amino acids. The sample taken for sequencing was naive CD4+ T cells from blood. The chain has TRBV2 and TRBJ2-1; 9 bases agree with TRBD1. The clonotype originates from a man younger than 40 in good health. In nucleotides, the CDR3 is TGTGCCAGCGGAGGCGGGACAGGGCTTTACAATGAGCAGTTCTTC. Amino acids: CASGGGTGLYNEQFF.